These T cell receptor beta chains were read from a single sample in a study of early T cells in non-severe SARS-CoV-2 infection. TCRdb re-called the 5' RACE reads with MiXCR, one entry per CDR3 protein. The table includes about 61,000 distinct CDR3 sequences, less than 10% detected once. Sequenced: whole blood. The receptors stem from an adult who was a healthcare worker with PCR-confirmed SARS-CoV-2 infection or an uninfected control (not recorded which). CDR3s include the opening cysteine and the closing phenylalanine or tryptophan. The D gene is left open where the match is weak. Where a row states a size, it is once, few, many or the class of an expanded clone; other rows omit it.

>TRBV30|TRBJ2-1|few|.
CAWRAPPGDTEQFF
TGTGCCTGGAGGGCCCCCCCAGGGGATACTGAGCAGTTCTTC
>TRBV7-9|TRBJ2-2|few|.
CASSLAKTGELFF
TGTGCCAGCAGCTTAGCCAAGACCGGGGAGCTGTTTTTT
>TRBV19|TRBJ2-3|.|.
CASSRVSQTDTQYF
TGTGCCAGTAGTAGGGTCAGTCAAACAGATACGCAGTATTTT
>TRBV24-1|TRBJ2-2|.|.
CATYDGNTGELFF
TGTGCCACCTACGACGGGAACACCGGGGAGCTGTTTTTT
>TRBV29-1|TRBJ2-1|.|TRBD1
CSVPGQGAGEQFF
TGCAGCGTTCCGGGACAGGGGGCCGGCGAGCAGTTCTTC
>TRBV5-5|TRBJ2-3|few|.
CASSLSTNTDTQYF
TGTGCCAGCAGCTTGTCTACCAACACAGATACGCAGTATTTT
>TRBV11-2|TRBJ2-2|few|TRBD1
CASSPRGLYTGELFF
TGTGCCAGCAGCCCCAGGGGGTTGTACACCGGGGAGCTGTTTTTT
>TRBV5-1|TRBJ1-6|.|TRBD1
CASTRNPGTASNSPLHF
TGCGCCAGCACCCGCAATCCCGGGACAGCATCAAATTCACCCCTCCACTTT
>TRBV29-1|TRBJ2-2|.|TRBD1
CSVAWTGGTGELFF
TGCAGCGTTGCGTGGACAGGGGGCACCGGGGAGCTGTTTTTT
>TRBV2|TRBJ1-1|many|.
CASSPDRMNTEAFF
TGTGCCAGCAGTCCGGACAGAATGAACACTGAAGCTTTCTTT
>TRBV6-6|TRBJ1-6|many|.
CAASSEGPNSPLHF
TGTGCGGCGTCCAGTGAGGGCCCCAATTCACCCCTCCACTTT
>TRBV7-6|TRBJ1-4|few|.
CASSRFSLKADEKLFF
TGTGCCAGCAGCAGATTCTCCCTGAAGGCAGATGAAAAACTGTTTTTT
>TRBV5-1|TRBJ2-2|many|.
CASSLGHSSGELFF
TGCGCCAGCAGCTTAGGACACTCATCCGGGGAGCTGTTTTTT
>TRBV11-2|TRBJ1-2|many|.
CASSSYRGRNYGYTF
TGTGCCAGCAGCTCATACCGGGGGCGAAACTATGGCTACACCTTC
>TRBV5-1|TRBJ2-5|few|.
CASSLDTETQYF
TGCGCCAGCAGCTTGGACACCGAGACCCAGTACTTC
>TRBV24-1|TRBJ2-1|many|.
CATGKRGKDEQFF
TGTGCCACCGGAAAACGGGGTAAGGATGAGCAGTTCTTC
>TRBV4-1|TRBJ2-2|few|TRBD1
CASSPGQGVLTGELFF
TGCGCCAGCAGCCCGGGACAGGGTGTCCTCACCGGGGAGCTGTTTTTT
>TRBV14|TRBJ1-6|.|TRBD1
CASSQPRDSREPLHF
TGTGCCAGCAGCCAACCCCGGGACAGCCGCGAACCCCTCCACTTT
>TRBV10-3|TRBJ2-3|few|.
CAISAGTNKQTDTQYF
TGTGCCATCAGTGCCGGGACCAATAAACAAACAGATACGCAGTATTTT
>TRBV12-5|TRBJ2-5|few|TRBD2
CASSGGGPETQYF
TGTGCTAGTTCGGGGGGAGGCCCAGAGACCCAGTACTTC
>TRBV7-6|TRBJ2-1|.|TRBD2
CASSRTGGGALEQFF
TGTGCCAGCAGCCGCACTGGCGGGGGGGCCCTGGAGCAGTTCTTC
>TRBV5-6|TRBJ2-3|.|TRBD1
CASSWMETGMTGTQYF
TGTGCCAGCAGCTGGATGGAGACAGGGATGACAGGTACGCAGTATTTT
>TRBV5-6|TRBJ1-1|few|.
CASSLGSEAFF
TGTGCCAGCAGCTTGGGATCTGAAGCTTTCTTT
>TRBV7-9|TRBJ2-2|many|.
CASSLDSSGELFF
TGTGCCAGCAGCTTAGACTCATCCGGGGAGCTGTTTTTT
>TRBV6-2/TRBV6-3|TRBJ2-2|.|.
CASRTGLNTGELFF
TGTGCCAGCAGGACGGGACTGAACACCGGGGAGCTGTTTTTT
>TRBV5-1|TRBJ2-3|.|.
CASSLETIKGDTQYF
TGCGCCAGCAGCTTGGAGACAATTAAGGGAGATACGCAGTATTTT
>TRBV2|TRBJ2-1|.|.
CASSEQSGIVDEQFF
TGTGCCAGCAGTGAACAGTCAGGGATCGTGGATGAGCAGTTCTTC
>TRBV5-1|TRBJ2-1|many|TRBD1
CASSADRGVEQFF
TGCGCCAGCAGCGCGGACAGGGGGGTTGAGCAGTTCTTC
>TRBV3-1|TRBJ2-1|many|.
CASSQRGNEQFF
TGTGCCAGCAGCCAGAGAGGGAATGAGCAGTTCTTC
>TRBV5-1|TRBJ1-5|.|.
CASSLDGNQPQHF
TGCGCCAGCAGCTTGGATGGGAATCAGCCCCAGCATTTT
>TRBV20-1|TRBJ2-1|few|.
CSARQVEGVSNEQFF
TGCAGTGCAAGACAAGTAGAGGGGGTCTCCAATGAGCAGTTCTTC
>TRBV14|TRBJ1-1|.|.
CASSQGYFGVTEAFF
TGTGCCAGCAGCCAAGGTTACTTCGGGGTCACTGAAGCTTTCTTT
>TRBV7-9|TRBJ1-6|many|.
CASSPLEGIGQYNSPLHF
TGTGCCAGCAGCCCTCTCGAGGGGATCGGACAGTATAATTCACCCCTCCACTTT
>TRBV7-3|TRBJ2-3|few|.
CASSFGRHSTDTQYF
TGTGCCAGCAGCTTCGGTCGCCACAGCACAGATACGCAGTATTTT
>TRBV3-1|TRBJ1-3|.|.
CASSHKSSGNTIYF
TGTGCCAGCAGCCATAAGAGCTCTGGAAACACCATATATTTT
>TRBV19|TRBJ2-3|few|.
CASSMIPRTDTQYF
TGTGCCAGTAGTATGATCCCACGCACAGATACGCAGTATTTT
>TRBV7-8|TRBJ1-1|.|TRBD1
CASSPQTGVNTEAFF
TGTGCCAGCAGCCCCCAGACAGGGGTGAACACTGAAGCTTTCTTT
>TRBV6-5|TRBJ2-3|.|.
CASSYSRATDTQYF
TGTGCCAGCAGTTACTCCAGGGCCACAGATACGCAGTATTTT
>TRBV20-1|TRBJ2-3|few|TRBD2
CSARSSGGADSTDTQYF
TGCAGTGCTAGATCCAGCGGGGGGGCGGACAGCACAGATACGCAGTATTTT
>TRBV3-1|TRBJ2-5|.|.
CASSQAGTTPGETQYF
TGTGCCAGCAGCCAGGCCGGGACAACCCCAGGGGAGACCCAGTACTTC
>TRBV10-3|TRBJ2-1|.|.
CAISEANNEQFF
TGTGCCATCAGTGAGGCAAACAATGAGCAGTTCTTC
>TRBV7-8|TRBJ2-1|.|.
CASSLGRNNEQFF
TGTGCCAGCAGCTTAGGCAGGAATAATGAGCAGTTCTTC
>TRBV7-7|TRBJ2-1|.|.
CASSLVGGADNEQFF
TGTGCCAGCAGCTTAGTTGGCGGGGCGGACAATGAGCAGTTCTTC
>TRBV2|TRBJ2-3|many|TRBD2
CASSWRTSGGAGTQYF
TGTGCCAGCAGTTGGAGGACTAGCGGGGGGGCAGGGACGCAGTATTTT
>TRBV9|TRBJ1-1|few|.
CASSVGGKEAFF
TGTGCCAGCAGCGTAGGAGGCAAGGAAGCTTTCTTT
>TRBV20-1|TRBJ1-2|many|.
CSARSGAYGYTF
TGCAGTGCTAGATCCGGAGCCTATGGCTACACCTTC
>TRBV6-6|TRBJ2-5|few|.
CASTGARGETQYF
TGTGCCAGCACCGGGGCTCGAGGGGAGACCCAGTACTTC
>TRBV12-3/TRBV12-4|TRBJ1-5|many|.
CASSLKGGRQPQHF
TGTGCCAGCAGTTTAAAGGGGGGGCGGCAGCCCCAGCATTTT
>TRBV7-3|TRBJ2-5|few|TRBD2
CASSLGAGGGETQYF
TGTGCCAGCAGCTTAGGAGCGGGGGGCGGAGAGACCCAGTACTTC
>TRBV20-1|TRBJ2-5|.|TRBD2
CSARGRLAGSKTQYF
TGCAGTGCTAGAGGGCGACTAGCGGGTAGTAAGACCCAGTACTTC
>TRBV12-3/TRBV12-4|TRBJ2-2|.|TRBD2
CACLKSGGNTGELFF
TGTGCCTGCCTGAAAAGCGGGGGGAACACCGGGGAGCTGTTTTTT
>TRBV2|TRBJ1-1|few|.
CASKDSVDTEAFF
TGTGCCAGCAAAGATTCAGTGGACACTGAAGCTTTCTTT
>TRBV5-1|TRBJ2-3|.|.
CATRQGLTPTDTQYF
TGCGCCACCAGACAGGGACTGACACCTACAGATACGCAGTATTTT